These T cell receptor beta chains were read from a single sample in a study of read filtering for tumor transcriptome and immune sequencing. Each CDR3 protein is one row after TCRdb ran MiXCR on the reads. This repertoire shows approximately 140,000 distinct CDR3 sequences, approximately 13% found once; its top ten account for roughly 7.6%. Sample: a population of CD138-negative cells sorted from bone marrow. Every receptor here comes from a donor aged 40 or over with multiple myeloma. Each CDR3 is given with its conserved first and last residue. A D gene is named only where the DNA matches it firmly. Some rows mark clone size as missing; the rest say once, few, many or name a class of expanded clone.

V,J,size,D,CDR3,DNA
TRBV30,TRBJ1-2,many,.,CAWSGSPEPCTF,TGTGCCTGGAGCGGCAGCCCGGAGCCCTGCACCTTC
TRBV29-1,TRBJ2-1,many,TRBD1,CSVWDSMYNEQFF,TGCAGCGTCTGGGACAGTATGTACAATGAGCAGTTCTTC
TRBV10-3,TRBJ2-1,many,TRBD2,CAISESTLSGRLNEQFF,TGTGCCATCAGTGAGTCGACTCTCAGCGGGAGGTTAAATGAGCAGTTCTTC
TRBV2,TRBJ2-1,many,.,CASSEGGGSYNEQFF,TGTGCCAGCAGTGAAGGGGGCGGCAGCTACAATGAGCAGTTCTTC
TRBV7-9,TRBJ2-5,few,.,CASSLAGVETQYF,TGTGCCAGCAGCTTAGCTGGGGTGGAGACCCAGTACTTC
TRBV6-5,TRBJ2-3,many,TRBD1,CASSYSLGGADDTQYF,TGTGCCAGCAGTTACTCTTTAGGGGGCGCAGATGATACGCAGTATTTT
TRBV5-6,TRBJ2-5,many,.,CASSLGRRAPQETQYF,TGTGCCAGCAGCTTGGGACGGAGGGCCCCCCAAGAGACCCAGTACTTC
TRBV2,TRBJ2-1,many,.,CASIGGNEQFF,TGTGCCAGCATTGGGGGGAATGAGCAGTTCTTC
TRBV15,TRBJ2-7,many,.,CATSRVRDRNLQYF,TGTGCCACCAGCAGAGTCCGAGACCGAAACTTGCAGTACTTC
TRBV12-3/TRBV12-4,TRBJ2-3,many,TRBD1,CASSPDRGADTQYF,TGTGCCAGCAGTCCGGACAGGGGGGCAGATACGCAGTATTTT
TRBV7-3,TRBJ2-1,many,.,CASSLTGGNSYNEQFF,TGTGCCAGCAGCTTAACGGGCGGGAACTCCTACAATGAGCAGTTCTTC
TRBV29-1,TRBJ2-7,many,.,CSVAGDRSSSYEQYF,TGCAGCGTTGCCGGGGACCGCTCGAGCTCCTACGAGCAGTACTTC
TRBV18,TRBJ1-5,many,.,CASSPVEDQPQHF,TGTGCCAGCTCACCCGTGGAGGATCAGCCCCAGCATTTT
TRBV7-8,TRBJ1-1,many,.,CASSLEGVGTEAFF,TGTGCCAGCAGCTTAGAGGGAGTGGGGACTGAAGCTTTCTTT
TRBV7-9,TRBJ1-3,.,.,CASDSNSGNTIYF,TGTGCCAGCGACAGCAACTCTGGAAACACCATATATTTT
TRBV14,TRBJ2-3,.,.,CASSHPRGTQYF,TGTGCCAGCAGCCATCCCCGGGGGACGCAGTATTTT
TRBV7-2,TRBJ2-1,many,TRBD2,CASSLVGLAGSEQFF,TGTGCCAGCAGCTTAGTTGGCCTAGCGGGTTCTGAGCAGTTCTTC
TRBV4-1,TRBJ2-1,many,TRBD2,CASSPRGGLAANEQFF,TGCGCCAGCAGCCCGCGGGGTGGACTAGCGGCCAATGAGCAGTTCTTC
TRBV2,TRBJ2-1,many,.,CASDSSQTGYNEQFF,TGTGCCAGCGATTCCTCGCAGACGGGCTACAATGAGCAGTTCTTC
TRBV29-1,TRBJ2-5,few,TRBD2,CSVEAGGETQHF,TGCAGCGTTGAAGCCGGGGGGGAGACCCAGCACTTC
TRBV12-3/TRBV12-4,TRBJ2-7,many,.,CASSPWGGRSYEQYF,TGTGCCAGCAGCCCCTGGGGCGGGCGGTCCTACGAGCAGTACTTC